This T cell receptor beta chain was captured in a study of T cells after yellow fever vaccination. Synthesis of TCR cDNA relied on 5'RACE template switching, which attached a universal primer site and UMIs. TCRdb fed the 5' RACE reads into MiXCR, producing one record per CDR3 protein. Of 400,000 to 650,000 distinct CDR3 sequences in the sample, roughly 22% were seen once. Germline V lookup: CDR1 MNHEY, CDR2 SVGAGI. The CDR3 totals 14 residues. The V gene end was trimmed by 1 base and the J gene end by 9 bases; junction bases not matched to a gene: 5. This sample comprised PBMCs, obtained roughly 23 days after the first yellow fever vaccination. This receptor was identified in a man aged 18 to 29 who received the YFV17D yellow fever vaccine. The chain combines TRBV6-5 with TRBJ2-4; 8 nucleotides line up with TRBD2. The DNA for the CDR3 is TGTGCCAGCAGTTACTTGGGACTAGGGGTCATTCAGTACTTC. As protein: CASSYLGLGVIQYF.